The subject of this entry is one T cell receptor (beta chain). No antigen is known for it. The CDR3 extends over 11 amino acids. Germline V CDR1 and CDR2: MDHEN, SYDVKM. The V and J ends lost 10 bases and 9 bases respectively, with 13 bases between them. The data stem from a study of cytomegalovirus exposure and HLA in healthy donors. Findings and caveats of the study: The sole available immune exposure information was CMV serostatus. What a later analysis reportedly showed was that an Asian-associated ancestry cluster had fewer N-insertions than the roughly 720-donor mean.

PCR amplification relied on 60 Vbeta primers (plus 13 Jbeta primers). Clones were sequenced by immunoSEQ multiplex PCR, and TCRdb holds only the in-frame ones, with some missing. Of approximately 130,000 clones listed, roughly 79% were seen once; the top ten hold around 1.9%. The rearrangement uses TRBV28 and TRBJ2-1; the D gene is possibly TRBD1 (6 bases). The clonotype comes from a woman aged 50 to 65 in good health and CMV-seronegative. Sequencing input: PBMCs. The CDR3 loop reads CATSRGSEQFF. In DNA, the CDR3 is TGTGCCACCTCGAGGGGGAGTGAGCAGTTCTTC.